This TCR beta chain was sequenced in a study of blood T cell repertoires in COVID-19. Study overall: Spain, Italy and the United States supplied samples that represented acute and convalescent COVID-19.

There are a few counts of this clone. V shed 1 base and J 5 bases; nucleotides not matched to a gene: 2. The CDR3 consists of 15 residues. CDR1 and CDR2 from the germline V gene are SEHNR and FQNEAQ (reference sequence). As handled by the study authors: Using reference gene primer amplification, nucleated cell counts were estimated. The table came from immunoSEQ multiplex PCR; TCRdb's copy has only in-frame clones and leaves some out. The V and J calls and clone size come from that table; D and trimming were worked out from the DNA. Among hundreds of thousands of clones, 75% to 90% were seen once, and the ten largest hold roughly 8.9%.

The clonotype was recovered from a woman aged 40 to 55 who had recovered from COVID-19. This chain connects TRBV7-9 to TRBJ1-4; 9 bases align to TRBD1. The sequenced material came from PBMCs or T cells enriched from blood (not recorded which). CDR3 DNA sequence: TGTGCCAGCAGCTTAGTACAGGGGGCAAATGAAAAACTGTTTTTT. Its protein is CASSLVQGANEKLFF.